These 21 T cell receptor beta chains came from one sample sequenced in a study of blood T cells in healthy people across ages (dated by TCRdb to the mid-2010s). Preparation of the library involved 5' RACE. Sequencing took place on an Illumina HiSeq 2500. A second 7 to 11 cycle PCR used a sample-barcoded 5' primer and a J-beta primer mix. TCRdb itself trimmed the public reads at Q25 with fastp, ran MiXCR and retained productive beta chains. Rows matching on CDR3 protein sequence are summarized as one entry with the most common DNA and genes. A total of approximately 880,000 distinct CDR3 sequences appear in this sample, around 49% of them only once. The top ten constitute around an eighth of the sample. The sample consisted of blood. All receptors derive from a man under 40 in good health.

This clonotype has just a few counts. V is TRBV7-2 and J is TRBJ1-4; a possible D gene is TRBD1 (5 bases). The V gene's germline CDR1 is SGHTA and CDR2 FQGNSA. Trimming removed 2 bases from V and 8 bases from J, with 15 bases in between. The CDR3 runs 15 residues. The CDR3 reads CASSLNGGGGEKLFF. In nucleotides, the CDR3 is TGTGCCAGCAGCTTAAATGGGGGGGGGGGAGAAAAACTGTTTTTT.

This chain links TRBV4-3 with TRBJ2-3; 7 nucleotides line up with TRBD1. Per germline, CDR1 LGHNA and CDR2 YSLEER. With 1 base clipped from V and 2 bases from J, the junction kept 9 bases outside the gene matches. The CDR3 runs 17 residues. Written as DNA, the CDR3 is TGCGCCAGCAGCCAAGGGAAACCGGGACAGTACACAGATACGCAGTATTTT. Translated, it gives CASSQGKPGQYTDTQYF.

This clonotype was seen once. The chain uses TRBV24-1 and TRBJ2-1; the D gene is possibly TRBD1 (6 bases). This CDR3 has 14 residues. V lost 7 bases and J 4 bases, leaving 13 bases between the germline ends. Per germline, CDR1 KGHDR and CDR2 SFDVKD. The CDR3, as DNA: TGTGCCACCAGATCCATTAGGGGGTACAATGAGCAGTTCTTC. Its translation: CATRSIRGYNEQFF.

This chain connects TRBV20-1 to TRBJ1-5; D not resolved. There are 13 residues in the CDR3. The V end was cut by 1 base, the J end by 3 bases, with 7 bases between. Germline V gives CDR1 DFQATT, CDR2 SNEGSKA (reference sequence). The CDR3 DNA reads as TGCAGTGCTAGAGTGGGCCACAATCAGCCCCAGCATTTT. Translated: CSARVGHNQPQHF.

The chain has TRBV6-1 and TRBJ2-3; a possible D gene is TRBD1 (5 bases). Looked up from germline, CDR1 is MNHNS and CDR2 is SASEGT. CDR3 size: 15 residues. V lost 3 bases and J 0 bases, leaving 10 bases between the germline ends. The CDR3 is CASSDLTASTDTQYF. The CDR3 nucleotides read TGTGCCAGCAGTGATCTGACAGCCAGCACAGATACGCAGTATTTT.

This clonotype showed up just a few times. The rearrangement links TRBV27 to TRBJ2-7; either TRBD1 or TRBD2 may fit D (7 bases each). V was cut by 5 bases and J by 7 bases, with 18 bases left in between. The CDR3 totals 14 residues. Germline CDR1 and CDR2: MNHEY and SMNVEV (reference sequence). CDR3 protein: CASSHRQGGREQYF. CDR3 DNA sequence: TGTGCCAGCAGTCACAGACAGGGAGGGAGGGAGCAGTACTTC.

This chain joins TRBV6-6 and TRBJ2-1, with D possibly TRBD2 on 5 matching bases. Germline CDR1 reads MNHNY; CDR2 reads SVGAGI (reference sequence). The CDR3 runs to 14 residues. Trimming took 6 bases from V and 3 from J, leaving 12 bases between them. The CDR3 nucleotides are TGTGCCAGCAGCCCTCGGACTTACTACAATGAGCAGTTCTTC. Translating gives CASSPRTYYNEQFF.

This clonotype came up a few times. The J gene is TRBJ2-7, the V gene TRBV7-9; D remains ambiguous. CDR3 length: 13 amino acids. Germline assignment: CDR1 SEHNR and CDR2 FQNEAQ (reference sequence). V was cut by 4 bases and J by 4 bases, with 11 bases left in between. The CDR3 loop is CASSSPEAYEQYF. CDR3 nucleotides: TGTGCCAGCAGCTCCCCAGAGGCTTACGAGCAGTACTTC.

In its sample, this clonotype was seen a few times. The chain has TRBV29-1 and TRBJ2-1; D is possibly TRBD1 (5 bases). The germline CDR1 and CDR2 sequences are SQVTM and ANQGSEA. The CDR3 consists of 12 residues. Trimming removed 6 bases from V and 9 bases from J, with 15 bases in between. CDR3 coding DNA: TGCAGCGTAGCCGATGGGGCTGGTGAGCAGTTCTTC. Residues: CSVADGAGEQFF.

This clonotype showed up just a few times. The rearrangement uses TRBV20-1 and TRBJ2-4, with 7 bases fitting TRBD2. The V gene end was trimmed by 3 bases and the J gene end by 6 bases; junction bases not matched to a gene: 8. Germline V lookup: CDR1 DFQATT, CDR2 SNEGSKA (reference sequence). This CDR3 is built from 14 residues. The CDR3 region has the DNA TGCAGTGCTAGGTTGGGGGGGGTGGGAAACATTCAGTACTTC. It specifies CSARLGGVGNIQYF.

This clonotype turned up a few times. This sequence joins TRBV4-3 and TRBJ2-2; D remains unclear. From germline, CDR1 is LGHNA and CDR2 YSLEER. Deletions cut 3 bases from V and 5 bases from J, with 10 bases between. The CDR3 runs 14 residues. The CDR3 DNA sequence: TGCGCCAGCAGCCAGGGCCCACTTACCGGGGAGCTGTTTTTT. It encodes CASSQGPLTGELFF.

The chain uses TRBV30 and TRBJ1-2, with a weak D call TRBD1 (5 bases). The CDR3 has 12 residues. Germline V CDR1 and CDR2: GTSNPN, SVGIG (reference sequence). Trimming took off 5 bases at V and 8 bases at J, with 15 bases between the two ends. DNA of the CDR3: TGTGCCTGGCGGAGTCAGGGTCAAGGCTACACCTTC. Translation: CAWRSQGQGYTF.

The chain uses TRBV12-3 or TRBV12-4 and TRBJ2-1; 7 bases agree with TRBD2. The length of the CDR3 is 16 residues. Trimming removed 3 bases from V and 8 bases from J; junction bases left unmatched: 13. CDR3 sequence reads: CASSFRRLASQDEQFF. The CDR3 DNA sequence: TGTGCCAGCAGTTTTCGACGACTAGCAAGTCAGGATGAGCAGTTCTTC.

The V gene is TRBV7-3, the J gene TRBJ2-7, with TRBD2 identical over 9 bases. This CDR3 contains 15 residues. V trimming: 2 bases; J trimming: 5 bases; junction bases outside the gene matches: 7. Germline loops: CDR1 SGHTA, CDR2 FQGTGA. In nucleotides, the CDR3 is TGTGCCAGCAGCTTACAGCTAGCGGGGTTCCACGAGCAGTACTTC. This translates into CASSLQLAGFHEQYF.

This clonotype was counted many times. The chain uses TRBV12-3 or TRBV12-4 and TRBJ1-2; D is possibly TRBD1 (5 bases). V lost 3 bases, J lost 1 base, and 9 bases lay in between. This CDR3 comprises 14 residues. DNA of the CDR3: TGTGCCAGCAGTTTCTCCGGGGGTAACTATGGCTACACCTTC. This sequence encodes CASSFSGGNYGYTF.

This clonotype was detected a few times. The chain has TRBV5-1 and TRBJ2-1, with 7 bases matching TRBD2. Germline CDR1 and CDR2: SGHRS and YFSETQ. J lost 8 bases, V lost 1 base, and 6 bases had no gene match. This CDR3 has 14 residues. The DNA for the CDR3 is TGCGCCAGCAGCTTGCTGTTGGGGAGGGATGAGCAGTTCTTC. Encoded protein: CASSLLLGRDEQFF.

CDR3 amino acids: CASSLGAPRASGRWDEQFF. CDR3 in DNA: TGTGCCAGCAGCCTTGGGGCGCCCAGGGCCAGCGGGAGGTGGGATGAGCAGTTCTTC. The chain joins TRBV7-9 to TRBJ2-1; 9 bases map to TRBD2. The J segment lost 8 bases and the V segment lost 5 bases, leaving 22 bases of the junction unmatched. Germline CDR1 SEHNR, CDR2 FQNEAQ (reference sequence). The CDR3 length is 19 residues.

Turning to this clonotype: A junction end diverges from the germline sequence, so it may reflect a read error. This sequence joins TRBV29-1 and TRBJ2-3; TRBD2 aligns across 8 bases. Germline V gene data show CDR1 as SQVTM and CDR2 as ANQGSEA. The CDR3 covers 14 residues. As DNA, the CDR3 is TGCAGCGTTGAACGGCTAGCGGGCACAGATATGCAGTATTTT. It encodes CSVERLAGTDMQYF.

This clonotype was seen more than once but under ten times. This sequence joins TRBV3-1 and TRBJ2-7, with a weak D call TRBD2 (6 bases). Trimming cost V 7 bases and J 3 bases, with 16 bases left between them. CDR1 and CDR2 from the germline V gene are LGHDT and YNNKEL (reference sequence). The CDR3 runs to 14 residues. CDR3 coding DNA: TGTGCCAGCACTTTAACGGTGGGGGGCTACGAGCAGTACTTC. This sequence encodes CASTLTVGGYEQYF.

This clonotype was detected ten times or more. The rearrangement uses TRBV30 and TRBJ2-5; TRBD1 or TRBD2 may be the D gene (5 bases each). This CDR3 comprises 15 residues. CDR1 is GTSNPN and CDR2 is SVGIG in the germline V gene (reference sequence). The V gene lost 0 bases and the J gene lost 2 bases, with 13 bases spanning the gap. CDR3 DNA sequence: TGTGCCTGGAGTGTGAACGGGGCAGGGCAAGAGACCCAGTACTTC. Protein sequence: CAWSVNGAGQETQYF.

The chain couples TRBV4-3 to TRBJ1-6; D is perhaps TRBD1 (6 bases). Trimming left V 0 bases short and J 8 bases short, with 14 bases between. CDR1 is LGHNA, CDR2 YSLEER, per germline. CDR3 length equals 16 residues. Here the CDR3 reads CASSQERGQGYSPLHF. Here the CDR3 DNA reads TGCGCCAGCAGCCAAGAACGGGGGCAGGGTTATTCACCCCTCCACTTT.